The clone carrying this T cell receptor beta chain was recorded only once. Authors' methods: For nucleated cells, counts were estimated from reference gene primer amplification. The data were produced by immunoSEQ multiplex PCR, yet TCRdb's version contains in-frame clones alone and is incomplete. V and J calls and clone size are those listed in that table; D and trimming were worked out from the DNA. The sample lists over 70,000 clones, about 80% occurring once. This record belongs to a study of blood T cell repertoires in COVID-19. Study in general: Specimens from acute and convalescent COVID-19 originated in the United States, Italy and Spain. PBMCs, B-cell-depleted T cells, or T cells were the source of the cDNA or gDNA that made up the material.

The germline V gene has CDR1 SGHTA and CDR2 FQGNSA. The CDR3 runs 16 residues. The V and J ends lost 1 base and 0 bases respectively, with 10 bases between them. V usage is TRBV7-2 and J usage is TRBJ1-3; possibly TRBD1 for D (5 bases). The receptor was derived from a man between 65 and 85 years old who had recovered from COVID-19. Sequencing was carried out using peripheral blood. CDR3 nucleotides: TGTGCCAGCAGCTTAGGGGGGGGTAGCTCTGGAAACACCATATATTTT. It yields the protein CASSLGGGSSGNTIYF. Together with reference TRBV7-2 and TRBJ1-3, the CDR3 gives the full variable domain: GAGVSQSPSNKVTEKGKDVELRCDPISGHTALYWYRQSLGQGLEFLIYFQGNSAPDKSGLPSDRFSAERTGGSVSTLTIQRTQQEDSAVYLCASSLGGGSSGNTIYFGEGSWLTVV.